The next 22 T cell receptor beta chains were all read from a single sample in a study of post-analysis software for immune sequencing data. Unique molecular identifiers featured in each of the TCR beta cDNA libraries. TCRdb ran MiXCR on the PCR reads and lists one entry per CDR3 protein. Of about 160,000 distinct CDR3 sequences listed, about 36% are singletons. The sample here was blood, taken after autologous hematopoietic stem cell transplantation. The receptors here all came from a girl aged 10 to 17 with multiple sclerosis.

This clonotype was counted ten times or more. A much more abundant neighbour one base away suggests this may be a read error. V and J are TRBV27 and TRBJ2-1, with 7 positions matching TRBD2. The J call is in doubt because the DNA end fits TRBJ2-7 better. This CDR3 contains 16 residues. Germline CDR1 and CDR2: MNHEY and SMNVEV (reference sequence). CDR3 coding DNA: TGTGCCAGCAGTCCCATAGCGGGCCTCACCTACAATGAGCAGTACTTC. Its protein is CASSPIAGLTYNEQYF.

This clonotype was seen just once. V gene TRBV6-1 combines with J gene TRBJ2-7; perhaps TRBD1 as D (5 bases). Matching the DNA end better, TRBJ2-5 makes the J call doubtful. The CDR3 contains 11 residues. Germline V gene sequence: CDR1 MNHNS, CDR2 SASEGT. The CDR3 loop is CATAREETQYF. The CDR3 DNA reads as TGTGCCACCGCCAGGGAAGAGACCCAGTACTTC.

This clonotype was recorded only once. It may be a read error: a sequence one base away is much more abundant. The rearrangement links TRBV5-1 to TRBJ2-5; 7 nucleotides agree with TRBD2. Trimming cost V 1 base and J 9 bases; bases outside gene matches: 9. The CDR3 consists of 14 residues. The germline V gene encodes CDR1 SGHRS and CDR2 YFSETQ. The CDR3 DNA is TGCGCCAGCAGCTTGTATCCCCGGGAGGAGGCCCAGTACTTC. It specifies CASSLYPREEAQYF. The complete variable domain, with remaining parts taken from reference TRBV5-1 and TRBJ2-5, reads KAGVTQTPRYLIKTRGQQVTLSCSPISGHRSVSWYQQTPGQGLQFLFEYFSETQRNKGNFPGRFSGRQFSNSRSEMNVSTLELGDSALYLCASSLYPREEAQYFGPGTRLLVL.

The rearrangement uses TRBV7-2 and TRBJ1-1, with D tentatively TRBD1 (6 bases). The CDR3 totals 16 residues. Germline CDR1 and CDR2: SGHTA and FQGNSA. V lost 1 base and J 1 base, leaving 13 bases between the germline ends. The CDR3: CASSLELGGGNTEAFF. CDR3 nucleotides: TGTGCCAGCAGCTTAGAACTGGGAGGGGGGAACACTGAAGCTTTCTTT.

This clonotype has only a few counts. The J gene is TRBJ1-5, the V gene TRBV6-2 or TRBV6-3; a possible D gene is TRBD1 (6 bases). The V and J ends lost 0 bases and 6 bases respectively, with 12 bases between them. Germline V gene lookup returns CDR1 MNHEY and CDR2 SVGEGT. The CDR3 runs 15 residues. The CDR3 DNA is TGTGCCAGCAGTTACTCGAGAGGAGGGGGTCAGCCCCAGCATTTT. It yields the protein CASSYSRGGGQPQHF.

Notes on this clonotype: This sequence may be a read error, since a much larger clone differs from it by one base. This chain links TRBV5-5 with TRBJ2-7; D is perhaps TRBD2 (6 bases). Trimming took off 6 bases at V and 7 bases at J, with 11 bases between the two ends. The CDR3 sequence is 11 residues long. Germline CDR1 and CDR2: SGHKS and YYEKEE (reference sequence). This CDR3 reads CASTPGDEQYF. CDR3 nucleotides: TGTGCCAGCACCCCGGGGGATGAGCAGTACTTC.

This CDR3 reads CATSESTGLGQPQHF. The DNA for the CDR3 is TGTGCCACCAGTGAATCAACAGGGTTGGGTCAGCCCCAGCATTTT. The gene calls are TRBV24-1 and TRBJ1-5, with D tentatively TRBD1 (6 bases). V was trimmed by 4 bases and J by 6 bases, leaving 15 bases between them. This CDR3 has 15 amino acids. Germline V gene data show CDR1 as KGHDR and CDR2 as SFDVKD.

This clonotype was seen a few times. An end of the junction does not agree with germline; a read error may underlie this. V and J are TRBV29-1 and TRBJ2-5; possibly TRBD2 for D (5 bases). In germline, CDR1 is SQVTM, CDR2 ANQGSEA. CDR3 length equals 14 residues. The CDR3 DNA is TGCAGCATTGAAGGGAGTTGGGTAAAAGAGACCCAGTACTTC. This encodes CSIEGSWVKETQYF.

This clonotype was seen ten or more times. The gene calls are TRBV11-2 and TRBJ2-1; 14 bases line up with TRBD2. Germline assignment: CDR1 SGHAT and CDR2 FQNNGV. The J segment lost 6 bases and the V segment lost 1 base, leaving 8 bases of the junction unmatched. This CDR3 region has 18 residues. As DNA, the CDR3 is TGTGCCAGCAGCTTAGTTGGGACTAGCGGGAGATGGGCCAATGAGCAGTTCTTC. Translation: CASSLVGTSGRWANEQFF. Together with reference TRBV11-2 and TRBJ2-1, the CDR3 gives the full variable domain: EAGVAQSPRYKIIEKRQSVAFWCNPISGHATLYWYQQILGQGPKLLIQFQNNGVVDDSQLPKDRFSAERLKGVDSTLKIQPAKLEDSAVYLCASSLVGTSGRWANEQFFGPGTRLTVL.

The chain has TRBV20-1 and TRBJ2-2, with 13 bases matching TRBD2. Trimming took 5 bases from V and 7 from J; bases not matched to a gene: 13. CDR1 and CDR2 from the germline V gene are DFQATT and SNEGSKA (reference sequence). CDR3 length equals 17 residues. CDR3 coding DNA: TGCAGTGCTCGGGGACTAGCGGGACAAGAGGCGGGCGGGGAGCTGTTTTTT. It specifies CSARGLAGQEAGGELFF.

This clonotype was seen a handful of times. This chain links TRBV20-1 with TRBJ1-2, with D hard to call. With 2 bases removed from V and 2 bases from J, the gap between germline ends came to 12 bases. Germline CDR1 is DFQATT and CDR2 is SNEGSKA (reference sequence). The CDR3 is made up of 14 amino acids. The CDR3 sequence: CSARKPVRNYGYTF. The CDR3 coding sequence is TGCAGTGCTAGAAAGCCAGTTCGGAACTATGGCTACACCTTC.

V usage is TRBV15 and J usage is TRBJ2-4; 8 bases agree with TRBD1. The end of the DNA aligns better with TRBJ2-7, so the J call may be wrong. Germline V gives CDR1 LNHNV, CDR2 YYDKDF (reference sequence). This CDR3 is built from 14 residues. CDR3 bases: TGTGCCACCAGCCCCCAGGGGGCAAGGAACGAGCAGTACTTC. This encodes CATSPQGARNEQYF.

The chain has TRBV20-1 and TRBJ2-7, with a possible D match to TRBD1 (5 bases). This CDR3 is built from 13 residues. Germline CDR1 is DFQATT and CDR2 is SNEGSKA (reference sequence). With 4 bases removed from V and 2 bases from J, the gap between germline ends came to 12 bases. In DNA form, the CDR3 reads TGCAGTGCTACAGGGCGTGAAACCTACGAGCAGTACTTC. Encoded protein: CSATGRETYEQYF.

The chain recombines TRBV7-2 with TRBJ1-6; no definite D call. V lost 3 bases and J 7 bases, leaving 4 bases between the germline ends. The germline gives CDR1 SGHTA, CDR2 FQGNSA. This CDR3 contains 12 residues. The CDR3 coding sequence is TGTACCAGCAGCTTGGCCAATTCACCCCTCCACTTT. Its translation: CTSSLANSPLHF.

The chain employs TRBV29-1 and TRBJ2-3, with a weak D call TRBD2 (6 bases). Trimming cost V 4 bases and J 4 bases, with 15 bases left between them. Germline V lookup: CDR1 SQVTM, CDR2 ANQGSEA. The CDR3 runs 14 residues. DNA for the CDR3: TGCAGCGTTGGACGCCTAGCGCGTTCAGATACGCAGTATTTT. Translated: CSVGRLARSDTQYF.

V usage is TRBV19 and J usage is TRBJ1-6; TRBD1 agrees at 11 bases. With V trimmed by 5 bases and J by 6 bases, 3 bases remained unmatched. The CDR3 consists of 15 residues. Germline lookup yields CDR1 LNHDA and CDR2 SQIVND (reference sequence). CDR3 sequence: CASSAGTGGNSPLHF. CDR3 sequence (DNA): TGTGCCAGTAGTGCCGGGACAGGGGGTAATTCACCCCTCCACTTT.

The DNA of the CDR3 is TGCGCCAGCAGCCAAGAGTGGCAAGCGGAGCCTCGCCATGAGCAGTTCTTC. Translating it yields CASSQEWQAEPRHEQFF. The rearrangement links TRBV4-3 to TRBJ2-1; possibly TRBD2 for D (5 bases). V was shortened by 0 bases and J by 8 bases, with 20 bases between the two germline ends. Germline V gene data show CDR1 as LGHNA and CDR2 as YSLEER. The CDR3 runs 17 residues.

This clonotype was seen more than once but under ten times. The chain is built from TRBV7-2 and TRBJ2-1; D is unclear. In germline, CDR1 is SGHTA, CDR2 FQGNSA. The CDR3 is 12 residues long. Trimming removed 1 base from V and 9 bases from J, with 7 bases in between. The CDR3 nucleotides read TGTGCCAGCAGCTTAGACTTCGGTGAGCAGTTCTTC. Its protein product is CASSLDFGEQFF.

The V call is TRBV19, the J call TRBJ1-5; the D gene is possibly TRBD1 (5 bases). Per germline, CDR1 LNHDA and CDR2 SQIVND (reference sequence). The CDR3 consists of 15 residues. Trimming left V 5 bases short and J 1 base short, with 12 bases between. For the CDR3, the DNA is TGTGCCAGTAGTGCCCAGGGAGGCAGCAATCAGCCCCAGCATTTT. It is translated as CASSAQGGSNQPQHF.

The genes are TRBV9 and TRBJ2-2, with TRBD2 matching 7 bases. The V and J ends lost 0 bases and 2 bases, in that order; junction bases with no gene match: 4. The CDR3 spans 16 residues. Germline V gene lookup returns CDR1 SGDLS and CDR2 YYNGEE. The CDR3 region has the DNA TGTGCCAGCAGCGTAGATCTAGCGGTAAACACCGGGGAGCTGTTTTTT. Translated, it gives CASSVDLAVNTGELFF. The full variable domain, in which reference TRBV9 and TRBJ2-2 provide the parts outside the CDR3, is DSGVTQTPKHLITATGQRVTLRCSPRSGDLSVYWYQQSLDQGLQFLIQYYNGEERAKGNILERFSAQQFPDLHSELNLSSLELGDSALYFCASSVDLAVNTGELFFGEGSRLTVL.

A few counts support this clonotype. This sequence joins TRBV29-1 and TRBJ1-1; D is uncertain. The V end lost 4 bases, the J end lost 4 bases, and 10 bases lay between the germline ends. Germline lookup yields CDR1 SQVTM and CDR2 ANQGSEA. CDR3 size: 12 residues. The DNA of the CDR3 is TGCAGCGTTGGAGGATGGCGCACTGAAGCTTTCTTT. Translating gives CSVGGWRTEAFF.

Only a few counts were recorded for this clonotype. The chain joins TRBV6-1 to TRBJ2-7, with 8 bases lining up with TRBD1. Germline V gene data show CDR1 as MNHNS and CDR2 as SASEGT. V trimming: 8 bases; J trimming: 3 bases; junction bases outside the gene matches: 0. The length of the CDR3 is 11 residues. CDR3 nucleotides: TGTGCCAGCGGGACAGGCTACGAGCAGTACTTC. Encoded protein: CASGTGYEQYF.